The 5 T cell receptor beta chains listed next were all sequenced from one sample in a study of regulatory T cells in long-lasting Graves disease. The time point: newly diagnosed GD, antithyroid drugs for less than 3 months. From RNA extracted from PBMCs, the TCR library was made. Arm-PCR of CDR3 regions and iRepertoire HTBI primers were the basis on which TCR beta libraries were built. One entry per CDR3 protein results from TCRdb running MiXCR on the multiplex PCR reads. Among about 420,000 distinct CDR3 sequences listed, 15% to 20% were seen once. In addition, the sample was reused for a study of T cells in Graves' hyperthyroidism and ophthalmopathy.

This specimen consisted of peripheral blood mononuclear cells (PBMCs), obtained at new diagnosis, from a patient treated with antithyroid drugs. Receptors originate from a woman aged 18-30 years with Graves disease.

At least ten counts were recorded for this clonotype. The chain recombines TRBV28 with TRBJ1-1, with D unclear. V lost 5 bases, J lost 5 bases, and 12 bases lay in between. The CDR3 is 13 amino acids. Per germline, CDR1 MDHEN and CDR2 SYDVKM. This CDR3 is CASSGGRRTEAFF. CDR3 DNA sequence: TGTGCCAGCAGTGGCGGGAGGCGAACTGAAGCTTTCTTT.

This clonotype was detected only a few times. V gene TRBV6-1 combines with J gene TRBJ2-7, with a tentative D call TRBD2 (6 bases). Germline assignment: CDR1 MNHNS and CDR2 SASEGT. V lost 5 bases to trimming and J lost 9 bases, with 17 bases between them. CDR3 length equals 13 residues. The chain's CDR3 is CASSPRQNSGQYF. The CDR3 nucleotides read TGTGCCAGCAGTCCACGCCAGAATAGCGGGCAGTACTTC.

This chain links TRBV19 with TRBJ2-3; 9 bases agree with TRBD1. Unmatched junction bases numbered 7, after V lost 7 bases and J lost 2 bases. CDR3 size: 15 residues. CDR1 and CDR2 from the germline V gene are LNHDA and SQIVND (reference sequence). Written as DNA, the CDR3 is TGTGCCAGTAAGGGGGACAGGGCTAACACAGATACGCAGTATTTT. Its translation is CASKGDRANTDTQYF. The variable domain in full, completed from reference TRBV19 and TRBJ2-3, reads DGGITQSPKYLFRKEGQNVTLSCEQNLNHDAMYWYRQDPGQGLRLIYYSQIVNDFQKGDIAEGYSVSREKKESFPLTVTSAQKNPTAFYLCASKGDRANTDTQYFGPGTRLTVL.

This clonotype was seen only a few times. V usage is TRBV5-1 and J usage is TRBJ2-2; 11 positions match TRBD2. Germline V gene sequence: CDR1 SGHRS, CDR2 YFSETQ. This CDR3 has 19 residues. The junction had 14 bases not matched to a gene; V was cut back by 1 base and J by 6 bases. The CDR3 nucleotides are TGCGCCAGCAGCTTGATGGGTCGGACTAGCGGGTATGGGGCCGGGGAGCTGTTTTTT. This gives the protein CASSLMGRTSGYGAGELFF.

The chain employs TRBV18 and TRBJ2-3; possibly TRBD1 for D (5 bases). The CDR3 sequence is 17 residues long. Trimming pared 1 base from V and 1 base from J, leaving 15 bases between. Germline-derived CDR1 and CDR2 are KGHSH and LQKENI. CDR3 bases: TGTGCCAGCTCACCACTCTTGGCAGGGATGGGCACAGATACGCAGTATTTT. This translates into CASSPLLAGMGTDTQYF.